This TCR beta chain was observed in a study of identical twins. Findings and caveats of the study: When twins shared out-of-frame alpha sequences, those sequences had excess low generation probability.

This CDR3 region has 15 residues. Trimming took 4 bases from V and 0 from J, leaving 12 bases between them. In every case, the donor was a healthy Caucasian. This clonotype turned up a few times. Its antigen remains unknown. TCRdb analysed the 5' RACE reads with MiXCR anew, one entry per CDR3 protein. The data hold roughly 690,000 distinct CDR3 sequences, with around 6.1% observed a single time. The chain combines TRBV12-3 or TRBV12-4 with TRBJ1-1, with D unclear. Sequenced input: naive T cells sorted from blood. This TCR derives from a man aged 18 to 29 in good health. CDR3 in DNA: TGTGCCAGCAGTTCAGGCAGAATAATGAACACTGAAGCTTTCTTT. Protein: CASSSGRIMNTEAFF.